Presented here are 20 T cell receptor beta chains from one specimen sequenced in a study of T cell clones after liver transplantation. Sequenced by immunoSEQ multiplex PCR; TCRdb stores in-frame clones only, minus some. The sample lists roughly 73,000 clones, 80% occurring once. The sample was CD4+ T cells from blood, taken before liver transplant. The origin of the receptors is a human donor who received a liver transplant.

The chain recombines TRBV2 with TRBJ1-2; 8 bases fit TRBD1. The trim removed 7 bases at V and 7 bases at J, leaving 5 bases unmatched. This CDR3 is built from 12 residues. Per germline, CDR1 SNHLY and CDR2 FYNNEI. This CDR3 reads CASIGTGVGYTF. Here the CDR3 DNA reads TGTGCCAGCATCGGGACAGGTGTTGGCTACACCTTC. The full variable domain, rest sourced from reference TRBV2 and TRBJ1-2, is EPEVTQTPSHQVTQMGQEVILRCVPISNHLYFYWYRQILGQKVEFLVSFYNNEISEKSEIFDDQFSVERPDGSNFTLKIRSTKLEDSAMYFCASIGTGVGYTFGSGTRLTVV.

In its sample, this clone was seen once. The chain carries TRBV5-1 and TRBJ2-3, with D unresolved. There are 16 residues in the CDR3. Trimming pared 1 base from V and 2 bases from J, leaving 14 bases between. In germline, CDR1 is SGHRS, CDR2 YFSETQ. The CDR3 here is CASSLQPTMTTDTQYF. In nucleotides, the CDR3 is TGCGCCAGCAGCTTGCAGCCAACCATGACCACAGATACGCAGTATTTT.

The rearrangement uses TRBV2 and TRBJ1-1; D ambiguous. This CDR3 spans 16 amino acids. The ends were cut back, 6 bases at V and 0 bases at J, with 17 bases in the middle. From germline, CDR1 is SNHLY and CDR2 FYNNEI. CDR3 nucleotide sequence: TGTGCCAGCAGAAGAACCCCCGAACGATTGAACACTGAAGCTTTCTTT. This sequence encodes CASRRTPERLNTEAFF.

CDR3 protein: CASSPTSLDTEAFF. The CDR3 DNA reads as TGTGCCAGCTCACCCACTTCCCTAGACACTGAAGCTTTCTTT. V usage is TRBV18 and J usage is TRBJ1-1; D unclear. Trimming took 3 bases from V and 3 from J, leaving 11 bases between them. There are 14 residues in the CDR3. The V gene's germline CDR1 is KGHSH and CDR2 LQKENI.

The chain recombines TRBV7-9 with TRBJ2-5; D might be TRBD1 (5 bases). Germline CDR1 reads SEHNR; CDR2 reads FQNEAQ (reference sequence). The CDR3 runs 13 residues. Between the trimmed V and J ends, which lost 5 bases and 7 bases, there was a span of 14 bases. CDR3 protein: CASSPPGMGTQYF. The DNA for the CDR3 is TGTGCCAGCAGCCCCCCAGGGATGGGGACCCAGTACTTC.

This clone was picked up one time. This chain uses TRBV5-4 with TRBJ2-1, with TRBD2 matching 8 bases. The J segment lost 3 bases and the V segment lost 6 bases, leaving 11 bases of the junction unmatched. The CDR3 is 16 amino acids. From germline, CDR1 is SGHNT and CDR2 YYREEE (reference sequence). This chain's CDR3 is CASNVPGLGSYNEQFF. Here the CDR3 DNA reads TGTGCCAGCAATGTCCCGGGACTAGGAAGCTACAATGAGCAGTTCTTC. Full variable domain (outside the CDR3, taken from reference TRBV5-4 and TRBJ2-1): ETGVTQSPTHLIKTRGQQVTLRCSSQSGHNTVSWYQQALGQGPQFIFQYYREEENGRGNFPPRFSGLQFPNYSSELNVNALELDDSALYLCASNVPGLGSYNEQFFGPGTRLTVL.

This clone is a singleton in its sample. The chain employs TRBV15 and TRBJ1-3; a weak D match, TRBD1 (5 bases). The CDR3 runs to 15 residues. V lost 0 bases and J lost 3, with 9 bases in between. From germline, CDR1 is LNHNV and CDR2 YYDKDF (reference sequence). CDR3 sequence reads: CATSRDGGSGNTIYF. Written as DNA, the CDR3 is TGTGCCACCAGCAGAGACGGGGGGAGTGGAAACACCATATATTTT.

V is TRBV13 and J is TRBJ2-3; 10 bases map to TRBD1. Trimming cost V 3 bases and J 3 bases; bases outside gene matches: 3. The CDR3 extends over 15 amino acids. The germline V gene has CDR1 PRHDT and CDR2 FYEKMQ (reference sequence). CDR3 sequence (DNA): TGTGCCAGCAGCTTCGGGACAGGGGATACAGATACGCAGTATTTT. This encodes CASSFGTGDTDTQYF.

The genes are TRBV16 and TRBJ1-5, with D hard to call. V was trimmed by 0 bases and J by 5 bases, leaving 8 bases between them. The CDR3 loop spans 14 amino acids. Germline V gene lookup returns CDR1 KGHSY and CDR2 FQNENV. CDR3 protein: CASSQSSEDQPQHF. CDR3 sequence (DNA): TGTGCCAGCAGCCAATCCTCCGAGGATCAGCCCCAGCATTTT.

This chain links TRBV27 with TRBJ2-7; D is uncertain. V was clipped by 6 bases and J by 2 bases, with 11 bases between them. This CDR3 contains 13 residues. Germline assignment: CDR1 MNHEY and CDR2 SMNVEV (reference sequence). The CDR3 DNA is TGTGCCAGCAGCCAACCCAACACCTACGAGCAGTACTTC. Its translation is CASSQPNTYEQYF.

This clone was observed a single time. This chain connects TRBV18 to TRBJ2-1; tentatively, D is TRBD1 or TRBD2 (5 bases each). V was cut by 4 bases and J by 5 bases, with 18 bases left in between. The CDR3 consists of 16 residues. The germline gives CDR1 KGHSH, CDR2 LQKENI. The CDR3 is CASSRAGTRVNNEQFF. CDR3 in DNA: TGTGCCAGCTCACGGGCCGGGACGCGGGTCAACAATGAGCAGTTCTTC.

J is TRBJ1-1 and V is TRBV6-5; D is unresolved. The CDR3 spans 14 residues. Per the germline V gene, CDR1 is MNHEY and CDR2 is SVGAGI. Trimming left V 2 bases short and J 0 bases short, with 7 bases between. CDR3 bases: TGTGCCAGCAGTTACATGGGATTGAACACTGAAGCTTTCTTT. It specifies CASSYMGLNTEAFF.

On this clone itself: The junction differs from germline at one of its ends, possibly a read error. The rearrangement links TRBV2 to TRBJ1-4, with unresolved D. This CDR3 has 13 amino acids. CDR1 SNHLY and CDR2 FYNNEI come from the germline V gene. CDR3 nucleotides: TGTGCCAGCGGTGACAACTTGGGTGAAAAACTGTTTTTT. It codes for CASGDNLGEKLFF.

V gene TRBV28 combines with J gene TRBJ1-4; D ambiguous. V was shortened by 3 bases and J by 5 bases, with 7 bases between the two germline ends. Looked up from germline, CDR1 is MDHEN and CDR2 is SYDVKM. The CDR3 length is 13 residues. The CDR3 loop is CASSFTDNEKLFF. The CDR3 DNA is TGTGCCAGCAGTTTTACCGACAATGAAAAACTGTTTTTT.

This rearrangement joins TRBV2 to TRBJ2-1; possible D gene TRBD1, 5 bases. The germline V gene encodes CDR1 SNHLY and CDR2 FYNNEI. The V end was cut by 1 base, the J end by 8 bases, with 21 bases between. This CDR3 region has 17 residues. The chain's CDR3 is CASSEGGLDNYADEQFF. The CDR3 nucleotides are TGTGCCAGCAGTGAAGGAGGTCTGGACAACTATGCCGATGAGCAGTTCTTC.

The chain combines TRBV28 with TRBJ1-4, with 9 positions matching TRBD1. The CDR3 consists of 16 residues. Germline CDR1 reads MDHEN; CDR2 reads SYDVKM. Germline trimming cut 4 bases from V and 4 bases from J; bases unmatched to any gene: 7. The DNA of the CDR3 is TGTGCCAGCAGTTCTCCGGGACAGGGATATAATGAAAAACTGTTTTTT. Translation gives CASSSPGQGYNEKLFF.

The chain combines TRBV19 with TRBJ2-7; the match to TRBD2 covers 8 bases. The ends lost 5 bases at V and 6 bases at J; junction bases unmatched: 6. Germline V gene sequence: CDR1 LNHDA, CDR2 SQIVND (reference sequence). CDR3 length: 13 amino acids. DNA of the CDR3: TGTGCCAGTAGTCCCCAGGCGGGGGGCGAGCAGTACTTC. This sequence encodes CASSPQAGGEQYF.

The rearrangement uses TRBV7-9 and TRBJ2-1; 14 bases agree with TRBD2. Germline CDR1 SEHNR, CDR2 FQNEAQ (reference sequence). The CDR3 extends over 18 amino acids. V was pared by 2 bases and J by 7 bases, with 10 bases of the junction left unmatched. This chain's CDR3 is CASSLPFRGLAGVNEQFF. As DNA, the CDR3 is TGTGCCAGCAGCTTACCTTTCCGGGGACTAGCGGGAGTGAATGAGCAGTTCTTC.

This clone was detected once. J is TRBJ2-3 and V is TRBV10-2, with TRBD1 identical over 9 bases. With V trimmed by 6 bases and J by 6 bases, 7 bases remained unmatched. Germline lookup yields CDR1 WSHSY and CDR2 SAAADI. This CDR3 has 14 residues. The CDR3 protein is CASRDRGKGDTQYF. In DNA form, the CDR3 reads TGCGCCAGCAGAGACAGGGGGAAGGGGGATACGCAGTATTTT.

V is TRBV11-3 and J is TRBJ2-5; a weak D match, TRBD1 (5 bases). This CDR3 is 13 amino acids long. The ends were cut back, 6 bases at V and 5 bases at J, with 13 bases in the middle. From germline, CDR1 is SGHNT and CDR2 YENEEA. The CDR3 bases are TGTGCCAGCAGTTTGACCAACAGGGAGACCCAGTACTTC. Translation: CASSLTNRETQYF.